Below, 5 T cell receptor beta chains from the same sample are listed, as sequenced in a study of cytomegalovirus exposure and HLA in healthy donors. TCRdb's copy holds only in-frame clones and misses some; the assay was immunoSEQ multiplex PCR. The table lists 92,000 or so clones, about 96% of them singletons. The sample consisted of PBMCs. Receptors originate from a man aged 18 to 29 in good health and CMV-seronegative.

The genes are TRBV27 and TRBJ2-7; 7 bases are a match to TRBD2. Germline V CDR1 and CDR2: MNHEY, SMNVEV (reference sequence). V shed 3 bases, J shed 4 bases, and the junction held 9 bases outside the gene matches. The CDR3 is made up of 15 amino acids. The DNA for the CDR3 is TGTGCCAGCAGTTTGGGGCTAGCGGTCTCTTACGAGCAGTACGTC. This translates into CASSLGLAVSYEQYV.

This clone occurred once. CDR3 nucleotides: TGCGCCAGCAGCTCGAACAGGGGTGGTGTAGACATTCAGTACTTC. Translating it yields CASSSNRGGVDIQYF. The chain carries TRBV5-1 and TRBJ2-4; 7 bases fit TRBD1. J lost 8 bases, V lost 3 bases, and 11 bases had no gene match. CDR1 SGHRS and CDR2 YFSETQ come from the germline V gene. This CDR3 region has 15 residues.

The chain joins TRBV7-6 to TRBJ2-3; TRBD2 aligns across 16 bases. Germline lookup yields CDR1 SGHVS and CDR2 FNYEAQ. V shed 3 bases, J shed 3 bases, and the junction held 3 bases outside the gene matches. The CDR3 is 17 amino acids. CDR3 coding DNA: TGTGCCAGCAGCTTGGAGGGACTAGCGGGAGGGACAGATACGCAGTATTTT. It codes for CASSLEGLAGGTDTQYF.

The chain joins TRBV13 to TRBJ2-3; TRBD2 might be the D (7 bases). Trimming left V 0 bases short and J 2 bases short, with 15 bases between. CDR3 length: 17 amino acids. Looked up from germline, CDR1 is PRHDT and CDR2 is FYEKMQ (reference sequence). The CDR3 here is CASSLGRGPTSTDTQYF. The CDR3 DNA reads as TGTGCCAGCAGCTTAGGGCGGGGGCCGACTTCCACAGATACGCAGTATTTT.

This rearrangement joins TRBV5-1 to TRBJ1-4; no definite D call. The germline V gene encodes CDR1 SGHRS and CDR2 YFSETQ. This CDR3 has 16 amino acids. The V end lost 1 base, the J end lost 0 bases, and 10 bases lay between the germline ends. The CDR3: CASSLTGVATNEKLFF. Written as DNA, the CDR3 is TGCGCCAGCAGCTTGACCGGGGTCGCAACTAATGAAAAACTGTTTTTT.